The T cell receptor (beta chain) described here comes from a study of long-term antiretroviral therapy in people with HIV. A word on this clone: Its matching antigen is unknown.

After removal of 2 bases from V and 1 base from J, the junction contained 2 bases not matched to a gene. Per germline, CDR1 SGHNT and CDR2 YYREEE (reference sequence). CDR3 length equals 16 residues. They ran version v3.0 of the immunoSEQ assay at survey level. Sequencing was performed with immunoSEQ multiplex PCR; in TCRdb, only in-frame clones are kept and a portion is missing. This sample carries some 9,700 clones, roughly 79% of them seen once, and the ten largest clones take roughly a fifth. Study results and limitations: Every time point showed a repertoire led by clones expanded before ART. Data on ART adherence, viral resistance or therapy changes were unavailable.

V gene TRBV5-4 combines with J gene TRBJ2-5; 13 bases fit TRBD2. The sample consisted of unsorted PBMCs, taken 1.8 years before starting antiretroviral therapy. The receptor was derived from a man aged 40-55 years with HIV. This chain's CDR3 is CASSLTSGGAQETQYF. For the CDR3, the DNA is TGTGCCAGCAGCTTAACTAGCGGGGGGGCCCAAGAGACCCAGTACTTC.